This T cell receptor (beta chain) was recovered during a study of regulatory T cells in long-lasting Graves disease. Study information: Newly diagnosed Graves' patients had taken antithyroid drugs under 3 months.

CDR3 regions were amplified by Arm-PCR using iRepertoire HTBI primers to build TCR beta libraries. One entry per CDR3 protein results from TCRdb running MiXCR on the multiplex PCR reads. The sample records about 220,000 distinct CDR3 sequences, around 19% being singletons. CDR3 length equals 12 residues. Between the trimmed V and J ends, which lost 2 bases and 5 bases, there was a span of 9 bases. Germline V gives CDR1 GTSNPN, CDR2 SVGIG (reference sequence). Described time point: newly diagnosed GD, antithyroid drugs for less than 3 months. TCR sequences were obtained from RNA taken from PBMCs. This clonotype was seen only a few times. These sequences were also reported in another study, on T cells in Graves' hyperthyroidism and ophthalmopathy.

The source was peripheral blood mononuclear cells (PBMCs), collected at new diagnosis, from a patient treated with antithyroid drugs. This receptor was obtained from a woman in her thirties with Graves disease. The genes are TRBV30 and TRBJ1-2, with D tentatively TRBD1 (6 bases). CDR3 residues: CAWSPTGYGYTF. The CDR3 DNA is TGTGCCTGGAGTCCTACAGGGTATGGCTACACCTTC.